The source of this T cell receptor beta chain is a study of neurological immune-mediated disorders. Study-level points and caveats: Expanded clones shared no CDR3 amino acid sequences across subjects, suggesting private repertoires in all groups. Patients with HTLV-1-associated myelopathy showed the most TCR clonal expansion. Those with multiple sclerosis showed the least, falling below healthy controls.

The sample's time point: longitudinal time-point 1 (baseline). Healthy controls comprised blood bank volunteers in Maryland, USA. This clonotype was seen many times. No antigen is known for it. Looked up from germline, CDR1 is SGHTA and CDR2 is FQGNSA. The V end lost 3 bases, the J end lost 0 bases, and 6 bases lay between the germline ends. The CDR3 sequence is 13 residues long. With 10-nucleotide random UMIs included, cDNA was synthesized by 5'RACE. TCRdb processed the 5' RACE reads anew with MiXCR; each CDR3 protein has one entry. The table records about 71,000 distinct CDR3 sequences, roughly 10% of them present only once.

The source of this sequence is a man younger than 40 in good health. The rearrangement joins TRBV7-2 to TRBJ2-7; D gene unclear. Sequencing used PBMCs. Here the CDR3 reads CASSFGLSYEQYF. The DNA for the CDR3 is TGTGCCAGCAGCTTCGGGCTCTCCTACGAGCAGTACTTC.